Each of the 29 T cell receptor beta chains below was sequenced from the same sample in a study of response to subunit inactivated influenza vaccine. TCRdb redid the calling of the RT-PCR reads with MiXCR, one entry per CDR3 protein. The data hold 550,000 to 600,000 distinct CDR3 sequences, with 12% observed a single time. The source material was PBMCs from blood, sampled on the day of vaccination. These receptors were collected from a man in his forties or fifties who received an inactivated influenza vaccine.

This clonotype was picked up many times. J is TRBJ2-2 and V is TRBV20-1; D uncertain. This CDR3 region has 16 residues. The germline V gene has CDR1 DFQATT and CDR2 SNEGSKA (reference sequence). V was shortened by 2 bases and J by 1 base, with 14 bases between the two germline ends. The CDR3 here is CSARSGEALNTGELFF. CDR3 sequence (DNA): TGCAGTGCTAGATCAGGAGAGGCTCTGAACACCGGGGAGCTGTTTTTT.

This clonotype showed up just a few times. The V call is TRBV14, the J call TRBJ1-2; no definite D call. The germline V and J ends were trimmed by 0 bases and 8 bases, with 22 bases remaining between them. The CDR3 sequence is 17 residues long. Germline V gene data show CDR1 as SGHDN and CDR2 as FVKESK. DNA for the CDR3: TGTGCCAGCAGCCAAGATCCCGGTATGGACGAAGGCGGCGGCTACACCTTC. It specifies CASSQDPGMDEGGGYTF.

This clonotype has a handful of counts. This rearrangement joins TRBV28 to TRBJ2-5; TRBD2 agrees at 7 bases. Germline V CDR1 and CDR2: MDHEN, SYDVKM. The CDR3 is made up of 14 amino acids. Germline trimming cut 6 bases from V and 0 bases from J; bases unmatched to any gene: 4. The CDR3 bases are TGTGCCAGCAGAGGGACTACCAACCAAGAGACCCAGTACTTC. It encodes CASRGTTNQETQYF. The variable domain in full, with the rest retrieved from reference TRBV28 and TRBJ2-5, is DVKVTQSSRYLVKRTGEKVFLECVQDMDHENMFWYRQDPGLGLRLIYFSYDVKMKEKGDIPEGYSVSREKKERFSLILESASTNQTSMYLCASRGTTNQETQYFGPGTRLLVL.

This clonotype was detected only a few times. This sequence joins TRBV19 and TRBJ1-5; D is unclear. Germline V gene sequence: CDR1 LNHDA, CDR2 SQIVND (reference sequence). V was pared by 11 bases and J by 3 bases, with 17 bases between. CDR3 length: 14 amino acids. CDR3 DNA sequence: TGTGCCGGCGGGCCCCCGGGCATCAATCAGCCCCAGCATTTT. Its translation is CAGGPPGINQPQHF.

This clonotype was counted between two and nine times. This rearrangement joins TRBV7-2 to TRBJ2-1; 10 bases align to TRBD2. CDR3 length: 14 amino acids. From germline, CDR1 is SGHTA and CDR2 FQGNSA. V shed 3 bases and J 15 bases; nucleotides not matched to a gene: 11. CDR3 DNA: TGTGCCAGCAGCTTTACTAGCGGGGACCCCGAGGGGTTCTTC. Translation gives CASSFTSGDPEGFF.

This clonotype showed up just a few times. The chain links TRBV5-1 to TRBJ2-3, with D perhaps matching TRBD2 (5 bases). Germline V gene lookup returns CDR1 SGHRS and CDR2 YFSETQ. The CDR3 is 17 amino acids. Trimming cost V 1 base and J 1 base, with 16 bases left between them. The CDR3 region is CASSLKSSSLRTDTQYF. CDR3 sequence (DNA): TGCGCCAGCAGCTTGAAATCGTCTAGCTTACGCACAGATACGCAGTATTTT.

This clonotype was picked up many times. The chain combines TRBV2 with TRBJ2-3, with D perhaps matching TRBD1 (6 bases). Germline CDR1 SNHLY, CDR2 FYNNEI. This CDR3 comprises 15 residues. Trimming stripped 6 bases from V and 0 bases from J, with 13 bases between. The CDR3 region has the DNA TGTGCCAGCAGCACCCGGACAGTTAGCACAGATACGCAGTATTTT. Translation: CASSTRTVSTDTQYF.

This clonotype has ten or more counts. The V and J genes are TRBV20-1 and TRBJ2-5, with D possibly TRBD2 on 6 matching bases. This CDR3 contains 12 residues. V dropped 8 bases and J dropped 1 base, with 11 bases sitting between them. Germline loops: CDR1 DFQATT, CDR2 SNEGSKA (reference sequence). The CDR3 bases are TGCAGTAATGCCGGGGGCCAAGAGACCCAGTACTTC. The encoded protein is CSNAGGQETQYF.

The V and J genes are TRBV3-1 and TRBJ2-7, with unresolved D. The CDR3 loop spans 14 amino acids. V was shortened by 1 base and J by 3 bases, with 10 bases between the two germline ends. The germline V gene encodes CDR1 LGHDT and CDR2 YNNKEL (reference sequence). The DNA for the CDR3 is TGTGCCAGCAGCCAAGGCGGACGATTCTACGAGCAGTACTTC. It yields the protein CASSQGGRFYEQYF.

This clonotype was counted between two and nine times. The chain combines TRBV25-1 with TRBJ1-1, with D uncertain. The CDR3 has 15 residues. V was cut by 1 base and J by 2 bases, with 11 bases left in between. Per germline, CDR1 MGHDK and CDR2 SYGVNS. CDR3: CASSESARLNTEAFF. The CDR3 bases are TGTGCCAGCAGTGAATCGGCCAGGTTAAACACTGAAGCTTTCTTT.

The V call is TRBV23-1, the J call TRBJ1-2; possible D gene TRBD1, 5 bases. TRBV23-1 qualifies as an ORF whose function is uncertain. CDR3 size: 16 residues. The V gene lost 8 bases and the J gene lost 2 bases, with 21 bases spanning the gap. The CDR3 DNA reads TGCGCCAGCCGAGACGGAGGACGAAGGACAAACTATGGCTACACCTTC. This translates into CASRDGGRRTNYGYTF.

The V call is TRBV28, the J call TRBJ1-2; 8 nucleotides line up with TRBD1. Trimming removed 6 bases from V and 7 bases from J; junction bases left unmatched: 7. The CDR3 covers 13 residues. Germline V gene lookup returns CDR1 MDHEN and CDR2 SYDVKM. The CDR3 loop reads CASSGQGRVGYTF. CDR3 nucleotides: TGTGCCAGCAGCGGACAGGGAAGGGTTGGCTACACCTTC.

This clonotype turned up a few times. The J gene is TRBJ2-3, the V gene TRBV24-1; 8 bases match TRBD2. Germline V lookup: CDR1 KGHDR, CDR2 SFDVKD. CDR3 length equals 15 residues. After removal of 9 bases from V and 2 bases from J, the junction contained 9 bases not matched to a gene. CDR3 sequence (DNA): TGTGCCACCCCGCCGGAGCGGGGGTTCACAGATACGCAGTATTTT. Its protein is CATPPERGFTDTQYF.

This clonotype was picked up many times. The rearrangement links TRBV5-1 to TRBJ2-1; 8 positions match TRBD1. Germline lookup yields CDR1 SGHRS and CDR2 YFSETQ. The length of the CDR3 is 13 residues. V shed 8 bases, J shed 6 bases, and the junction held 7 bases outside the gene matches. CDR3 DNA: TGCGCCAGTGGACAGGGTGGATTCAATGAGCAGTTCTTC. Translation gives CASGQGGFNEQFF.

The gene calls are TRBV20-1 and TRBJ1-2; 11 bases fit TRBD1. Germline trimming cut 5 bases from V and 7 bases from J; bases unmatched to any gene: 18. Germline V CDR1 and CDR2: DFQATT, SNEGSKA (reference sequence). CDR3 length equals 17 residues. The CDR3 spells CSAERGTGGSNFFGYTF. The CDR3 nucleotides are TGCAGTGCTGAACGAGGGACAGGGGGTTCCAACTTCTTTGGCTACACCTTC.

This clonotype showed up just a few times. This chain connects TRBV6-2 or TRBV6-3 to TRBJ1-1, with D possibly TRBD1 on 5 matching bases. This CDR3 comprises 16 residues. The V and J ends lost 2 bases and 5 bases respectively, with 18 bases between them. Germline values: CDR1 MNHEY, CDR2 SVGEGT. CDR3 protein: CASSYVWGVIGTEAFF. CDR3 DNA: TGTGCCAGCAGTTACGTTTGGGGCGTAATTGGGACTGAAGCTTTCTTT.

V gene TRBV4-1 combines with J gene TRBJ2-5, with 8 positions matching TRBD1. Trimming at V came to 0 bases and at J to 5 bases, leaving 8 bases not matched to a gene. In germline, CDR1 is MGHRA, CDR2 YSYEKL. This CDR3 region has 16 residues. The CDR3 bases are TGCGCCAGCAGCCAAGATAGAACAGGGGGTTTGGAGACCCAGTACTTC. Amino acids: CASSQDRTGGLETQYF.

This clonotype has more than one count but fewer than ten. At one end the junction does not follow the germline gene, possibly because of a read error. The chain links TRBV11-2 to TRBJ2-3; no clear D gene. In germline, CDR1 is SGHAT, CDR2 FQNNGV. The CDR3 runs 12 residues. CDR3 DNA sequence: TGTGCCAGCAGCCCGAGCCTTTATAGGGTGGCTTTT. Its protein product is CASSPSLYRVAF. Complete variable domain (other parts from reference TRBV11-2 and TRBJ2-3): EAGVAQSPRYKIIEKRQSVAFWCNPISGHATLYWYQQILGQGPKLLIQFQNNGVVDDSQLPKDRFSAERLKGVDSTLKIQPAKLEDSAVYLCASSPSLYRVAFGPGTRLTVL.

This clonotype has a handful of counts. This chain connects TRBV30 to TRBJ2-3, with 12 bases identical to TRBD2. With 3 bases clipped from V and 5 bases from J, the junction kept 6 bases outside the gene matches. CDR1 GTSNPN and CDR2 SVGIG come from the germline V gene (reference sequence). CDR3 length equals 15 residues. This CDR3 is CAWRPLAGGRDTQYF. CDR3 bases: TGTGCCTGGAGACCACTAGCGGGGGGCCGAGATACGCAGTATTTT.

This sequence joins TRBV7-9 and TRBJ2-2; D perhaps matches TRBD2 (6 bases). Deletions cut 3 bases from V and 3 bases from J, with 8 bases between. The CDR3 contains 14 residues. Germline V gene sequence: CDR1 SEHNR, CDR2 FQNEAQ (reference sequence). In nucleotides, the CDR3 is TGTGCCAGCAGCTTGGGGGGTCACACCGGGGAGCTGTTTTTT. This gives the protein CASSLGGHTGELFF.

The chain joins TRBV28 to TRBJ2-1; 10 nucleotides line up with TRBD2. The CDR3 sequence is 16 residues long. Germline V gene sequence: CDR1 MDHEN, CDR2 SYDVKM. J lost 5 bases, V lost 1 base, and 5 bases had no gene match. The CDR3 region is CASSLSSGSFDNEQFF. CDR3 DNA sequence: TGTGCCAGCAGTTTATCTAGCGGGAGTTTCGACAATGAGCAGTTCTTC. The variable domain in full, completed from reference TRBV28 and TRBJ2-1, reads DVKVTQSSRYLVKRTGEKVFLECVQDMDHENMFWYRQDPGLGLRLIYFSYDVKMKEKGDIPEGYSVSREKKERFSLILESASTNQTSMYLCASSLSSGSFDNEQFFGPGTRLTVL.

This clonotype has ten or more counts. The chain joins TRBV7-8 to TRBJ2-2, with 9 positions matching TRBD1. The germline V gene has CDR1 SGHVS and CDR2 FQNEAQ. The CDR3 spans 18 residues. The J segment lost 2 bases and the V segment lost 3 bases, leaving 10 bases of the junction unmatched. Here the CDR3 DNA reads TGTGCCAGCAGCTTCGACATCAGACAGGGGGTAAACACCGGGGAGCTGTTTTTT. It yields the protein CASSFDIRQGVNTGELFF.

This clonotype was counted at least ten times. This chain joins TRBV29-1 and TRBJ1-3; D is uncertain. Germline assignment: CDR1 SQVTM and CDR2 ANQGSEA. Trimming cost V 6 bases and J 2 bases, with 5 bases left between them. The CDR3 length is 11 residues. In DNA, the CDR3 is TGCAGCGTGGCGGCTGGAAACACCATATATTTT. Its translation: CSVAAGNTIYF.

This clonotype has more than one count but fewer than ten. CDR3 region: CASSLIAGGQYF. CDR3 DNA sequence: TGTGCCAGCAGCTTAATAGCGGGGGGGCAGTATTTT. The chain recombines TRBV7-8 with TRBJ2-3, with 10 bases lining up with TRBD2. After removal of 2 bases from V and 11 bases from J, the junction contained 1 base not matched to a gene. This CDR3 has 12 residues. Germline V gives CDR1 SGHVS, CDR2 FQNEAQ.

V gene TRBV5-1 combines with J gene TRBJ2-1, with 12 bases fitting TRBD2. The junction had 8 bases not matched to a gene; V was cut back by 4 bases and J by 3 bases. Looked up from germline, CDR1 is SGHRS and CDR2 is YFSETQ. The CDR3 runs to 17 residues. CDR3 DNA sequence: TGCGCCAGCAGCAGGATCCTAGCGGGGGGGAGCTACAATGAGCAGTTCTTC. It yields the protein CASSRILAGGSYNEQFF. Full variable domain (missing parts from reference TRBV5-1 and TRBJ2-1): KAGVTQTPRYLIKTRGQQVTLSCSPISGHRSVSWYQQTPGQGLQFLFEYFSETQRNKGNFPGRFSGRQFSNSRSEMNVSTLELGDSALYLCASSRILAGGSYNEQFFGPGTRLTVL.

This sequence joins TRBV11-2 and TRBJ2-2; tentatively, D is TRBD2 (6 bases). The CDR3 has 15 residues. Germline V lookup: CDR1 SGHAT, CDR2 FQNNGV. The germline V and J ends were trimmed by 5 bases and 0 bases, with 10 bases remaining between them. The CDR3 spells CASSTGGPNTGELFF. Written as DNA, the CDR3 is TGTGCCAGCAGCACCGGAGGGCCGAACACCGGGGAGCTGTTTTTT.

This clonotype showed up just a few times. This chain links TRBV3-1 with TRBJ2-2; 10 nucleotides match TRBD1. Germline V gene lookup returns CDR1 LGHDT and CDR2 YNNKEL (reference sequence). V lost 5 bases to trimming and J lost 0 bases; unmatched junction nucleotides: 9. This CDR3 spans 18 amino acids. CDR3 sequence (DNA): TGTGCCAGCAGCATACACGACAGGGGGCTCTCGAACACCGGGGAGCTGTTTTTT. Translating gives CASSIHDRGLSNTGELFF.

This clonotype was detected a few times. The chain recombines TRBV4-3 with TRBJ1-2; TRBD1 is a possible D gene (5 bases). Trimming pared 0 bases from V and 8 bases from J, leaving 13 bases between. Germline assignment: CDR1 LGHNA and CDR2 YSLEER. The CDR3 spans 14 residues. The CDR3 DNA sequence: TGCGCCAGCAGCCAAGACCCGACCTGGGGGGGCTACACCTTC. It yields the protein CASSQDPTWGGYTF.

The CDR3 loop reads CATSDFPTSAHNEQFF. The CDR3, as DNA: TGTGCCACCAGTGATTTCCCTACTAGCGCCCACAATGAGCAGTTCTTC. The chain has TRBV24-1 and TRBJ2-1, with 7 bases identical to TRBD2. The junction had 7 bases not matched to a gene; V was cut back by 1 base and J by 5 bases. The germline V gene encodes CDR1 KGHDR and CDR2 SFDVKD. This CDR3 contains 16 residues.